A selection of T cell receptor beta chains follows, all from one sample in a study of T cell repertoires in ileal Crohn's disease. Method: immunoSEQ multiplex PCR; TCRdb's copy keeps in-frame clones and lacks some. The table lists some 6,000 clones, roughly 80% of them singletons. Sample: ileal tissue. All receptors derive from an adult with Crohn's disease. The CDR3 runs from the conserved cysteine through the conserved F or W.

J gene | V gene | CDR3 protein
TRBJ2-3 | TRBV7-3 | CASSLKPGTSGGWAPGTQYF
TRBJ2-7 | TRBV20-1 | CSAGTSAEQYF
TRBJ1-1 | TRBV15 | CATQTTQNTEAFF
TRBJ1-2 | TRBV4-3 | CASSQEGGPNYGYTF
TRBJ2-5 | TRBV10-1 | CASSATSRETQYF
TRBJ1-2 | TRBV6-1 | CASTANYGYTF
TRBJ2-1 | TRBV10-1 | CASSESSFRNEQFF
TRBJ2-1 | TRBV19 | CASSYRGLSYNEQFF
TRBJ2-1 | TRBV5-4 | CASSLARLAGGDEQFF
TRBJ1-2 | TRBV4-1 | CASSQDRVGLYGYTF
TRBJ2-5 | TRBV20-1 | CSAGHQETQYF
TRBJ2-5 | TRBV14 | CASSQDSRTNTQETQYF
TRBJ2-5 | TRBV19 | CASSSSGTGQETQYF
TRBJ1-6 | TRBV30 | CAQDGQGSHNSPLHF
TRBJ2-3 | TRBV19 | CASSIRGLAGGDTQYF
TRBJ1-3 | TRBV6-1 | CASSERGQANF
TRBJ2-5 | TRBV19 | CASSGGATETQYF
TRBJ2-1 | TRBV4-1 | CASSPSLGANEQFF
TRBJ2-6 | TRBV7-3 | CASSVSGVEGANVLTF
TRBJ1-1 | TRBV5-1 | CASSWDSLNTEAFF
TRBJ2-3 | TRBV27 | CASSARALSTDTQYF
TRBJ1-2 | TRBV19 | CASSIDRVWGYTF
TRBJ2-5 | TRBV9 | CASSVFQGGRETQYF
TRBJ2-3 | TRBV5-1 | CASSLVIAGGGSDTQYF
TRBJ1-5 | TRBV19 | CASRKGQNSNQPQHF
TRBJ2-7 | TRBV5-4 | CASSSTGQRLHEQYF